This passage covers 27 T cell receptor beta chains from one sample sequenced in a study of shared clonotypes between healthy human individuals. Repertoires were generated with immunoSEQ multiplex PCR, while TCRdb's copy carries only in-frame clones and drops some. Of approximately 720,000 clones listed, about 90% are singletons. The naive CD8 fraction comprised CD45RO-negative cells positively selected for CCR7 and excluded terminally differentiated effector memory CD45RA+ cells. What was sequenced was naive CD8+ T cells sorted from blood. The source is a man aged 25-40 years in good health.

The chain couples TRBV4-1 to TRBJ2-1, with TRBD2 matching over 10 bases. This CDR3 has 18 residues. V dropped 2 bases and J dropped 4; count of bases not matched to a gene: 11. Germline V CDR1 and CDR2: MGHRA, YSYEKL. CDR3: CASSQRTSGDYGYNEQFF. The CDR3 nucleotides read TGCGCCAGCAGCCAACGGACTAGCGGAGACTATGGTTACAATGAGCAGTTCTTC.

This clone was detected a few times. This chain connects TRBV27 to TRBJ2-7; maybe TRBD2 (6 bases). The V gene's germline CDR1 is MNHEY and CDR2 SMNVEV (reference sequence). This CDR3 comprises 13 residues. V was cut by 3 bases and J by 6 bases, with 12 bases left in between. CDR3 region: CASSFVVGGEQYF. The CDR3, as DNA: TGTGCCAGCAGTTTCGTGGTGGGAGGCGAGCAGTACTTC.

This clone was detected once. The same CDR3 also results from other DNA sequences found in this sample. This chain joins TRBV27 and TRBJ2-2, with 8 nucleotides matching TRBD2. Germline CDR1 and CDR2: MNHEY and SMNVEV (reference sequence). The CDR3 sequence is 15 residues long. The V segment lost 3 bases and the J segment 4 bases; nucleotides outside the gene matches: 4. The CDR3 DNA reads TGTGCCAGCAGTTTGAGCGGGAGTGGCACCGGGGAGCTGTTTTTT. The encoded protein is CASSLSGSGTGELFF.

Comments on this clone: The sample contains more than one DNA sequence encoding this CDR3. This sequence joins TRBV9 and TRBJ2-1; no definite D call. The V end lost 2 bases, the J end lost 10 bases, and 10 bases lay between the germline ends. The CDR3 runs to 12 residues. Germline V gene sequence: CDR1 SGDLS, CDR2 YYNGEE. CDR3 amino acids: CASSVADGEQFF. Written as DNA, the CDR3 is TGTGCCAGCAGCGTCGCGGACGGAGAGCAGTTCTTC.

This clone was observed a single time. This chain connects TRBV5-1 to TRBJ2-1; 7 bases fit TRBD2. The CDR3 contains 17 residues. Germline loops: CDR1 SGHRS, CDR2 YFSETQ. The V and J ends lost 4 bases and 4 bases, in that order; junction bases with no gene match: 14. CDR3 in amino acids: CASSQGTGGRDYNEQFF. Written as DNA, the CDR3 is TGCGCCAGCAGCCAAGGAACCGGGGGGAGGGATTACAATGAGCAGTTCTTC. The variable domain in full, completed from reference TRBV5-1 and TRBJ2-1, reads KAGVTQTPRYLIKTRGQQVTLSCSPISGHRSVSWYQQTPGQGLQFLFEYFSETQRNKGNFPGRFSGRQFSNSRSEMNVSTLELGDSALYLCASSQGTGGRDYNEQFFGPGTRLTVL.

J is TRBJ2-1 and V is TRBV28; 10 bases map to TRBD2. J gave up 8 bases and V 7 bases, and 11 bases lay outside the gene matches. This CDR3 has 15 residues. The germline V gene has CDR1 MDHEN and CDR2 SYDVKM. CDR3 DNA: TGTGCCAGCACTCCTGCTAGCGGGAGAATCTATGAGCAGTTCTTC. It is translated as CASTPASGRIYEQFF.

This clone has just one count. V and J are TRBV2 and TRBJ1-1; TRBD1 matches at 7 bases. CDR3 length: 12 amino acids. The V and J ends lost 8 bases and 2 bases, in that order; junction bases with no gene match: 2. The germline gives CDR1 SNHLY, CDR2 FYNNEI. The DNA of the CDR3 is TGTGCCAGCGGGACAGCCAACACTGAAGCTTTCTTT. This encodes CASGTANTEAFF. The whole variable domain, filled in from reference TRBV2 and TRBJ1-1, reads EPEVTQTPSHQVTQMGQEVILRCVPISNHLYFYWYRQILGQKVEFLVSFYNNEISEKSEIFDDQFSVERPDGSNFTLKIRSTKLEDSAMYFCASGTANTEAFFGQGTRLTVV.

This CDR3 reads CASRQLSLSGSYEQYF. The CDR3 DNA reads as TGCGCCAGCAGGCAACTTTCTCTTAGCGGATCCTACGAGCAGTACTTC. J is TRBJ2-7 and V is TRBV4-1, with D perhaps TRBD2 (6 bases). V lost 6 bases to trimming and J lost 1 base, with 19 bases between them. The CDR3 is made up of 16 amino acids. Per germline, CDR1 MGHRA and CDR2 YSYEKL.

This clone has more than one count but fewer than ten. This chain connects TRBV27 to TRBJ2-7; the match to TRBD1 covers 7 bases. This CDR3 spans 17 amino acids. Germline CDR1 reads MNHEY; CDR2 reads SMNVEV (reference sequence). Trimming took 3 bases from V and 3 from J; bases not matched to a gene: 14. As DNA, the CDR3 is TGTGCCAGCAGTTTTTCACATTCTGCGGACAGGTTCTACGAGCAGTACTTC. Protein: CASSFSHSADRFYEQYF.

This sequence joins TRBV13 and TRBJ2-3; a possible D gene is TRBD1 (6 bases). Germline V gene sequence: CDR1 PRHDT, CDR2 FYEKMQ (reference sequence). This CDR3 has 19 amino acids. Trimming stripped 0 bases from V and 1 base from J, with 20 bases between. This chain's CDR3 is CASSLGLGWQGYGTDTQYF. In DNA, the CDR3 is TGTGCCAGCAGCTTAGGCCTCGGGTGGCAGGGGTATGGCACAGATACGCAGTATTTT.

This clone was found once. This chain joins TRBV7-9 and TRBJ2-1; D gene ambiguous. Trimming stripped 2 bases from V and 7 bases from J, with 9 bases between. The CDR3 runs 13 residues. Germline V gives CDR1 SEHNR, CDR2 FQNEAQ (reference sequence). CDR3 coding DNA: TGTGCCAGCAGCTTATATCGGTCGAATGAGCAGTTCTTC. Translating gives CASSLYRSNEQFF. The full variable domain, with the rest looked up from reference TRBV7-9 and TRBJ2-1, is DTGVSQNPRHKITKRGQNVTFRCDPISEHNRLYWYRQTLGQGPEFLTYFQNEAQLEKSRLLSDRFSAERPKGSFSTLEIQRTEQGDSAMYLCASSLYRSNEQFFGPGTRLTVL.

The J gene is TRBJ2-2, the V gene TRBV2; maybe TRBD2 (6 bases). V dropped 10 bases and J dropped 3 bases, with 15 bases sitting between them. CDR1 and CDR2 from the germline V gene are SNHLY and FYNNEI. The length of the CDR3 is 14 residues. The CDR3 here is CANRLVRDTGELFF. CDR3 coding DNA: TGTGCCAACCGACTAGTACGTGACACCGGGGAGCTGTTTTTT.

This chain connects TRBV28 to TRBJ2-3; 10 nucleotides align to TRBD2. This CDR3 contains 17 residues. CDR1 and CDR2 (germline): MDHEN, SYDVKM. V shed 5 bases, J shed 2 bases, and the junction held 10 bases outside the gene matches. CDR3 residues: CASSPSLAGDHTDTQYF. The CDR3 nucleotides read TGTGCCAGCAGTCCCTCCCTAGCGGGAGACCACACAGATACGCAGTATTTT.

The chain links TRBV11-3 to TRBJ2-1; D remains ambiguous. The germline V gene encodes CDR1 SGHNT and CDR2 YENEEA. V lost 0 bases, J lost 7 bases, and 7 bases lay in between. This CDR3 region has 13 residues. CDR3 amino acids: CASSLDGTNEQFF. The CDR3 nucleotides read TGTGCCAGCAGCTTAGATGGCACTAATGAGCAGTTCTTC.

V gene TRBV21-1 combines with J gene TRBJ1-5; the table's D call TRBD1 went unverified against the DNA. TRBV21-1 has pseudogene status. The CDR3 consists of 14 residues. CDR3: CASNETGRKKPQHF. DNA for the CDR3: TGTGCCAGCAATGAAACAGGCCGCAAGAAGCCCCAGCATTTT.

This chain connects TRBV6-5 to TRBJ2-1; D might be TRBD2 (6 bases). The CDR3 has 16 residues. Trimming took off 0 bases at V and 3 bases at J, with 12 bases between the two ends. CDR1 and CDR2 from the germline V gene are MNHEY and SVGAGI. The CDR3 loop is CASSYSGLADYNEQFF. In DNA form, the CDR3 reads TGTGCCAGCAGTTACTCGGGCTTAGCGGACTACAATGAGCAGTTCTTC.

The CDR3 DNA sequence: TGTGCCAGCAGCCATAACCAGCGGGAGGACAATGAGCAGTTCTTC. Protein sequence: CASSHNQREDNEQFF. The genes are TRBV14 and TRBJ2-1, with 9 nucleotides matching TRBD2. Looked up from germline, CDR1 is SGHDN and CDR2 is FVKESK. This CDR3 has 15 amino acids. The V and J ends lost 3 bases and 5 bases, in that order; junction bases with no gene match: 5.

The rearrangement uses TRBV5-6 and TRBJ2-7; TRBD2 matches 10 bases. J was trimmed by 3 bases and V by 1 base; bases with no gene match: 4. The germline V gene has CDR1 SGHDT and CDR2 YYEEEE. The CDR3 is 15 amino acids. This CDR3 is CASSLIASGGYEQYF. In DNA form, the CDR3 reads TGTGCCAGCAGCTTGATCGCTAGCGGGGGCTACGAGCAGTACTTC. The whole variable domain, filled in from reference TRBV5-6 and TRBJ2-7, reads DAGVTQSPTHLIKTRGQQVTLRCSPKSGHDTVSWYQQALGQGPQFIFQYYEEEERQRGNFPDRFSGHQFPNYSSELNVNALLLGDSALYLCASSLIASGGYEQYFGPGTRLTVT.

The chain joins TRBV10-3 to TRBJ2-7, with D possibly called TRBD1 or TRBD2 (6 bases each). Deletions cut 8 bases from V and 6 bases from J, with 17 bases between. Germline V gene sequence: CDR1 ENHRY, CDR2 SYGVKD. The CDR3 sequence is 13 residues long. CDR3 sequence: CAILKDGGREQYF. DNA for the CDR3: TGTGCCATCTTGAAGGATGGGGGGCGCGAGCAGTACTTC.

V usage is TRBV27 and J usage is TRBJ2-3; TRBD2 agrees at 8 bases. Trimming cost V 4 bases and J 6 bases; bases outside gene matches: 12. Germline V lookup: CDR1 MNHEY, CDR2 SMNVEV (reference sequence). The CDR3 is 16 amino acids. The CDR3 protein is CASSSSVVAGFDTQYF. CDR3 DNA sequence: TGTGCCAGCAGTTCCTCCGTGGTAGCGGGATTTGATACGCAGTATTTT.

V is TRBV5-1 and J is TRBJ1-4; perhaps TRBD1 as D (5 bases). Germline V gene sequence: CDR1 SGHRS, CDR2 YFSETQ. V was trimmed by 0 bases and J by 2 bases, leaving 14 bases between them. The length of the CDR3 is 17 residues. CDR3 DNA: TGCGCCAGCAGCTTGGTTCGTCAGGGACGGACTAATGAAAAACTGTTTTTT. It encodes CASSLVRQGRTNEKLFF. The complete variable domain, with remaining parts taken from reference TRBV5-1 and TRBJ1-4, reads KAGVTQTPRYLIKTRGQQVTLSCSPISGHRSVSWYQQTPGQGLQFLFEYFSETQRNKGNFPGRFSGRQFSNSRSEMNVSTLELGDSALYLCASSLVRQGRTNEKLFFGSGTQLSVL.

The rearrangement links TRBV4-1 to TRBJ2-7, with D perhaps TRBD1 (6 bases). Germline loops: CDR1 MGHRA, CDR2 YSYEKL. The length of the CDR3 is 16 residues. The V and J ends lost 4 bases and 0 bases respectively, with 16 bases between them. CDR3 DNA sequence: TGCGCCAGCAGCCCAACCCGGACAGCAACCTCCTACGAGCAGTACTTC. It yields the protein CASSPTRTATSYEQYF.

J is TRBJ2-7 and V is TRBV5-6; weak D call: TRBD2 (5 bases). This CDR3 is 13 amino acids long. Germline CDR1 SGHDT, CDR2 YYEEEE. The germline V and J ends were trimmed by 9 bases and 3 bases, with 16 bases remaining between them. CDR3 region: CATCPRGSYEQYF. Written as DNA, the CDR3 is TGTGCCACCTGCCCCCGGGGTAGCTACGAGCAGTACTTC.

This clone was recorded a few times. The gene calls are TRBV4-1 and TRBJ1-5; no clear D gene. The V end was cut by 0 bases, the J end by 0 bases, with 6 bases between. From germline, CDR1 is MGHRA and CDR2 YSYEKL. The CDR3 covers 15 residues. CDR3 nucleotide sequence: TGCGCCAGCAGCCAAGAGGGGAATAGCAATCAGCCCCAGCATTTT. This translates into CASSQEGNSNQPQHF.

The V gene is TRBV5-4, the J gene TRBJ2-7; D remains ambiguous. The CDR3 covers 12 residues. The germline gives CDR1 SGHNT, CDR2 YYREEE (reference sequence). V was trimmed by 3 bases and J by 2 bases, leaving 6 bases between them. Here the CDR3 DNA reads TGTGCCAGCAGCTCACGACCCTACGAGCAGTACTTC. Translated: CASSSRPYEQYF.

This chain joins TRBV19 and TRBJ2-1; 14 nucleotides line up with TRBD2. Germline V lookup: CDR1 LNHDA, CDR2 SQIVND (reference sequence). J gave up 9 bases and V 5 bases, and 12 bases lay outside the gene matches. This CDR3 comprises 17 residues. CDR3 sequence: CASSQKGTSGRMGEQFF. CDR3 DNA: TGTGCCAGTAGTCAAAAGGGGACTAGCGGGAGAATGGGTGAGCAGTTCTTC. Full variable domain (remainder filled in from reference TRBV19 and TRBJ2-1): DGGITQSPKYLFRKEGQNVTLSCEQNLNHDAMYWYRQDPGQGLRLIYYSQIVNDFQKGDIAEGYSVSREKKESFPLTVTSAQKNPTAFYLCASSQKGTSGRMGEQFFGPGTRLTVL.

The chain uses TRBV4-2 and TRBJ2-3; no reliable D call. CDR1 and CDR2 from the germline V gene are LGHNA and YNFKEQ. The CDR3 extends over 16 amino acids. V gave up 0 bases and J gave up 6 bases, with 16 bases separating them. CDR3 bases: TGTGCCAGCAGCCAAGAGGTCCTGACCTTGAGGGATACGCAGTATTTT. Residues: CASSQEVLTLRDTQYF.